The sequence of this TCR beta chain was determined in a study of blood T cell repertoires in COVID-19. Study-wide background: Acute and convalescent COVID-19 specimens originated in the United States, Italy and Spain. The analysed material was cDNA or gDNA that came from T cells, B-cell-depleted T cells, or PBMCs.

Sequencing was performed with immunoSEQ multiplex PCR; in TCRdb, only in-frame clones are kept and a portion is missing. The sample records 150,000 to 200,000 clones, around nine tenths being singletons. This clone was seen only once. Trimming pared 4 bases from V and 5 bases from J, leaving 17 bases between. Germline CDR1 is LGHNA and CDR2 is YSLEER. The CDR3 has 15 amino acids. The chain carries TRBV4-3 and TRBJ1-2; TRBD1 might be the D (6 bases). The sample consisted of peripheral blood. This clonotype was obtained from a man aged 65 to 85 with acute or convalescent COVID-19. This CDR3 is CASSPGHMGHYGYTF. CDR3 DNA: TGCGCCAGCAGCCCGGGACATATGGGACATTATGGCTACACCTTC.